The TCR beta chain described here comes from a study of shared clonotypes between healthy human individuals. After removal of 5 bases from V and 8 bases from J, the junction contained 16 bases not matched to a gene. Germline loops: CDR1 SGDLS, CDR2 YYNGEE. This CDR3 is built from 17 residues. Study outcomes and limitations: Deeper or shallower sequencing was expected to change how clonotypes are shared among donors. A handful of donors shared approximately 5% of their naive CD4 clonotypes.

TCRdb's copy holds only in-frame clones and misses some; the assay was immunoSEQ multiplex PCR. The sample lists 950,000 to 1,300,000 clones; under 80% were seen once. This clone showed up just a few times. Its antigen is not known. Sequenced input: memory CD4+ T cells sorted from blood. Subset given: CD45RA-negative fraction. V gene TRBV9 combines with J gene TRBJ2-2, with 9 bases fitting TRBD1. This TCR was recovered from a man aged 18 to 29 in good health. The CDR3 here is CASSPEQGALFFGELFF. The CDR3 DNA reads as TGTGCCAGCAGTCCGGAACAGGGGGCCCTTTTTTTTGGGGAGCTGTTTTTT.